These T cell receptor beta chains were read from a single sample in a study of T cells in Graves' hyperthyroidism and ophthalmopathy. Each CDR3 protein gets one entry after TCRdb re-called the multiplex PCR reads with MiXCR. The sample carries 650,000 to 750,000 distinct CDR3 sequences, about 14% recorded once. Sequenced input: blood. These TCRs come from a woman between 18 and 30 years old with Graves' hyperthyroidism. Each CDR3 is given with its conserved first and last residue. A D gene is named only where the DNA matches it firmly. The size field is filled for only some rows; it gives once, few, many or a size class.

>TRBV19|TRBJ2-1|13|.|.
CASGEGPYNEQFF
TGTGCCAGTGGCGAGGGCCCGTACAATGAGCAGTTCTTC
>TRBV20-1|TRBJ2-7|11|.|.
CSAEGPYEQYF
TGCAGTGCCGAGGGCCCCTACGAGCAGTACTTC
>TRBV6-1|TRBJ2-4|14|TRBD1|.
CASKPGQGKNIQYF
TGTGCCAGCAAACCCGGACAGGGCAAGAACATTCAGTACTTC
>TRBV6-2/TRBV6-3|TRBJ2-1|12|.|.
CASSYSSWGQFF
TGTGCCAGCAGTTACTCGTCCTGGGGGCAGTTCTTC
>TRBV20-1|TRBJ2-7|15|.|many
CSARDMAGARYEQYF
TGCAGTGCTAGAGATATGGCAGGGGCGCGATACGAGCAGTACTTC
>TRBV11-3|TRBJ2-7|15|TRBD1|.
CASSSPGQGGNEQYF
TGTGCCAGCAGCTCCCCGGGACAGGGAGGAAACGAGCAGTACTTC
>TRBV10-3|TRBJ2-7|15|.|many
CAIKGEWVFPYEQYF
TGTGCCATCAAGGGGGAGTGGGTCTTTCCTTACGAGCAGTACTTC
>TRBV4-3|TRBJ2-1|16|TRBD2|few
CASSLGPSGRFDEQFF
TGCGCCAGCAGCCTAGGACCTAGCGGGAGGTTCGATGAGCAGTTCTTC
>TRBV19|TRBJ2-7|14|TRBD1|.
CASSRGQGLNEQYF
TGTGCCAGTAGTCGTGGACAGGGACTGAACGAGCAGTACTTC
>TRBV30|TRBJ2-3|13|.|many
CAWDSSRRDTQYF
TGTGCCTGGGACAGCTCACGTAGAGATACGCAGTATTTT
>TRBV7-9|TRBJ2-7|14|.|.
CASSSRTVTYEQYF
TGTGCCAGCAGCTCTCGGACGGTTACCTACGAGCAGTACTTC
>TRBV3-1|TRBJ2-1|18|.|many
CATSPEGGYLGRGNEQFF
TGTGCCACCAGCCCTGAGGGGGGCTACCTCGGCCGGGGCAATGAGCAGTTCTTC
>TRBV18|TRBJ2-5|16|.|many
CASSPQAPNFQETQYF
TGTGCCAGCTCACCACAGGCCCCGAATTTCCAAGAGACCCAGTACTTC
>TRBV20-1|TRBJ1-2|13|.|many
CSAGGGGGYGYTF
TGCAGTGCCGGGGGAGGGGGAGGCTATGGCTACACCTTC
>TRBV29-1|TRBJ2-1|16|TRBD2|many
CSAQGASGRARGEQFF
TGCAGCGCCCAGGGGGCTAGCGGGAGGGCCCGGGGTGAGCAGTTCTTC
>TRBV27|TRBJ2-7|14|TRBD1|few
CASSWGRGTYEQYF
TGTGCCAGCAGTTGGGGCAGGGGGACCTACGAGCAGTACTTC
>TRBV10-3|TRBJ1-1|13|.|.
CAIQGLGNTEAFF
TGTGCCATCCAAGGACTGGGGAACACTGAAGCTTTCTTT
>TRBV2|TRBJ1-5|14|.|many
CASALGRSNQPQHF
TGTGCCAGCGCACTAGGGAGGAGCAATCAGCCCCAGCATTTT
>TRBV6-5|TRBJ1-2|14|TRBD1|few
CASRRQGWDYGYTF
TGTGCCAGCAGGCGACAGGGCTGGGACTATGGCTACACCTTC
>TRBV5-1|TRBJ1-4|14|.|many
CASSLRGRNEKLFF
TGCGCCAGCAGCTTAAGGGGACGTAATGAAAAACTGTTTTTT
>TRBV6-1|TRBJ1-5|16|TRBD1|many
CASSERGGGGRQPQHF
TGTGCCAGCAGTGAAAGAGGGGGCGGAGGCAGGCAGCCCCAGCATTTT
>TRBV7-9|TRBJ1-5|17|TRBD1|many
CASSGRRTGSSGWAQHF
TGTGCCAGCAGCGGCCGGCGGACAGGGAGCTCAGGGTGGGCCCAGCATTTT
>TRBV5-1|TRBJ2-1|14|TRBD2|few
CASRIAGNRNEQFF
TGCGCCAGCAGAATAGCGGGGAATCGGAATGAGCAGTTCTTC
>TRBV29-1|TRBJ2-7|13|TRBD1|many
CSVEEKGANEQYF
TGCAGCGTTGAAGAGAAGGGGGCCAACGAGCAGTACTTC
>TRBV7-8|TRBJ1-2|12|.|many
CASSSRLYGYTF
TGTGCCAGCAGCTCCCGCCTCTATGGCTACACCTTC
>TRBV7-9|TRBJ2-3|17|TRBD1|many
CASSPYLTGAKADTQYF
TGTGCCAGCAGCCCCTACCTGACAGGGGCCAAGGCAGATACGCAGTATTTT
>TRBV6-2/TRBV6-3|TRBJ2-7|18|TRBD2|few
CASSYLGLAGGPGYEQCF
TGTGCCAGCAGTTACCTTGGACTAGCGGGAGGCCCCGGTTACGAGCAGTGCTTC
>TRBV6-2/TRBV6-3|TRBJ2-3|14|.|.
CASSWDLSTDTQYF
TGTGCCAGCAGTTGGGACCTATCCACAGATACGCAGTATTTT
>TRBV7-9|TRBJ2-3|15|.|many
CASSLGQRDRDTQYF
TGTGCCAGCAGCTTGGGCCAGCGGGACAGAGATACGCAGTATTTT
>TRBV6-1|TRBJ2-1|16|TRBD2|many
CASSEEGLAGINEQFF
TGTGCCAGCAGTGAAGAGGGACTAGCGGGTATTAATGAGCAGTTCTTC
>TRBV7-2|TRBJ2-7|16|TRBD2|many
CASSFTGTTPSYEQYF
TGTGCCAGCAGCTTTACCGGGACTACCCCTTCCTACGAGCAGTACTTC
>TRBV30|TRBJ1-5|14|.|few
CAWSLQGGRQPQHF
TGTGCCTGGAGTCTGCAGGGAGGGCGTCAGCCCCAGCATTTT
>TRBV5-1|TRBJ2-1|17|.|many
CASSLASRWSTYNEQFF
TGCGCCAGCAGCTTGGCCAGTCGGTGGAGTACCTACAATGAGCAGTTCTTC
>TRBV7-8|TRBJ1-5|13|.|few
CASSSKVNQPQHF
TGTGCCAGCAGCTCTAAAGTCAATCAGCCCCAGCATTTT
>TRBV11-2|TRBJ2-7|16|.|many
CASSPRGVSKFGEQYF
TGTGCCAGCAGCCCAAGGGGGGTCTCCAAATTTGGGGAGCAGTACTTC
>TRBV7-9|TRBJ2-1|18|.|many
CASSSGGMGLVNSHEQFF
TGTGCCAGCAGCTCAGGGGGGATGGGACTAGTAAATTCCCATGAGCAGTTCTTC